This T cell receptor (beta chain) was identified during a study of T cells after somatic rescue of genetic block. The repertoire was sequenced with immunoSEQ multiplex PCR; TCRdb's copy has only in-frame clones and lacks some. In the table there are around 70,000 clones, about 90% of which are singletons. This clone was found once. The origin of this receptor is a man aged 35 to 55. The specimen sequenced was peripheral blood mononuclear cells (PBMCs).

The CDR3: CAISGDRVATNEKLFF. For the CDR3, the DNA is TGTGCCATCAGTGGGGACAGGGTCGCAACTAATGAAAAACTGTTTTTT. The rearrangement joins TRBV10-3 to TRBJ1-4, with 9 bases identical to TRBD1. CDR1 and CDR2 (germline): ENHRY, SYGVKD. The CDR3 has 16 amino acids. Losses at the gene ends were 4 bases for V and 0 bases for J; bases not matched to a gene: 3.